This T cell receptor beta chain was obtained from a study of T cell responses to AZD1222 COVID-19 vaccine. Profiling relied on immunoSEQ multiplex PCR, and the TCRdb table lists in-frame clones only, not all of them. The sample lists 110,000 to 150,000 clones; about 90% were seen once. Study-level points and caveats: Nearly half of unique spike-specific TCRs reportedly avoided B.1.351 and B.1.1.7 mutated regions.

CDR1 and CDR2 (germline): LGHNA, YNFKEQ. The CDR3 is 15 residues long. V was shortened by 1 base and J by 6 bases, with 12 bases between the two germline ends. A note on this clone: Its antigen is not identified.

Sequenced material: peripheral blood, taken on day 0 of AZD1222 vaccination. The chain has TRBV4-2 and TRBJ2-2; no clear D. The TCR comes from an adult in good health. The CDR3 bases are TGTGCCAGCAGCCAAGGGAGTCTTGGGTCCGGGGAGCTGTTTTTT. It yields the protein CASSQGSLGSGELFF.